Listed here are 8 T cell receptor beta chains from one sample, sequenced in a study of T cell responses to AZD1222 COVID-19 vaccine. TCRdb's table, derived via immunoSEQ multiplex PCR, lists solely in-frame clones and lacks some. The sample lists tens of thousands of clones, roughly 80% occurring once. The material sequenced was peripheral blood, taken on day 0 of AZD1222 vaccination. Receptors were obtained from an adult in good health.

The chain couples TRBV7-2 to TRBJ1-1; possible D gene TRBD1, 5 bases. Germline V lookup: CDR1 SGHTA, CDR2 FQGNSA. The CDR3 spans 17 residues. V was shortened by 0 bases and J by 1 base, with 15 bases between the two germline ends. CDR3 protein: CASSLAHRGRGNTEAFF. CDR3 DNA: TGTGCCAGCAGCTTAGCGCACCGGGGGAGGGGGAACACTGAAGCTTTCTTT.

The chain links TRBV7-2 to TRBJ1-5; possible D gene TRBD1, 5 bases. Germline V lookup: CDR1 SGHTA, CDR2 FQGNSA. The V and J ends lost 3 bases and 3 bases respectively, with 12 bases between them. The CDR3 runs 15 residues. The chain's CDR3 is CASSFDDSFNQPQHF. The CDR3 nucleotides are TGTGCCAGCAGCTTCGACGACAGTTTCAATCAGCCCCAGCATTTT.

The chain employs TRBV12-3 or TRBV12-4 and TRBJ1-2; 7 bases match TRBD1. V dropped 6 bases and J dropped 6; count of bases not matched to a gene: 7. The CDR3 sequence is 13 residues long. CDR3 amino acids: CASRPTGSDGYTF. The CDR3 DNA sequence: TGTGCCAGCAGGCCGACAGGGTCGGATGGCTACACCTTC.

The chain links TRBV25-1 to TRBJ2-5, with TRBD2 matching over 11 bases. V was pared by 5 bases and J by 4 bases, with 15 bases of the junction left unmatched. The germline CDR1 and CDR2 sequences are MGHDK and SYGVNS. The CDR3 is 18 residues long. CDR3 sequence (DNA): TGTGCCAGCAGTTATGGGCTAGCGGGAGGAGGGTTAGGAGAGACCCAGTACTTC. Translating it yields CASSYGLAGGGLGETQYF.

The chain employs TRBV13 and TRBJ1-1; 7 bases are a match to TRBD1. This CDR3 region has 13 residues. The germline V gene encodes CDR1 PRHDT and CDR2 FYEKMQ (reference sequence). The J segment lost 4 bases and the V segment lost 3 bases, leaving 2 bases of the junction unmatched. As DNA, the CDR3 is TGTGCCAGCAGCTTCGACAGGGCCACTGAAGCTTTCTTT. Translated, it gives CASSFDRATEAFF.

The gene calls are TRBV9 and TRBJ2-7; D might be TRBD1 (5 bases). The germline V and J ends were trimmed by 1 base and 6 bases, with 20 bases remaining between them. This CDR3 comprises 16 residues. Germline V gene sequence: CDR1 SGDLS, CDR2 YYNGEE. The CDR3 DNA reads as TGTGCCAGCAGCGTACTCCCAAGCCTGCGACAGAGCGAGCAGTACTTC. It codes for CASSVLPSLRQSEQYF.

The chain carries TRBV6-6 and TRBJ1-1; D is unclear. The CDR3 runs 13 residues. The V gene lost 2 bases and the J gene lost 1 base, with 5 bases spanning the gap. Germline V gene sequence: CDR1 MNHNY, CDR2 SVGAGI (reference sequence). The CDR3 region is CASSYDSNTEAFF. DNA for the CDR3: TGTGCCAGCAGTTACGACTCGAACACTGAAGCTTTCTTT.

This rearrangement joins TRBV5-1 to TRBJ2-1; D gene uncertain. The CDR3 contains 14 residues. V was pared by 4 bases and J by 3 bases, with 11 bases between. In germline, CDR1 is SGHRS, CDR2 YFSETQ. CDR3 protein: CASSVRQLYNEQFF. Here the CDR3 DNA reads TGCGCCAGCAGCGTACGGCAGCTCTACAATGAGCAGTTCTTC.